The text below deals with one T cell receptor (beta chain). Other DNA sequences of this sample code for an identical CDR3. The assay was immunoSEQ multiplex PCR, and TCRdb's table has in-frame clones only and misses some. The table includes fewer than 350,000 clones, 65% to 90% detected once. These data belong to a study of blood T cell repertoires in COVID-19. The V and J ends lost 1 base and 0 bases respectively, with 10 bases between them. There are 16 residues in the CDR3. Germline V gene lookup returns CDR1 SGHTA and CDR2 FQGNSA. The sample consisted of PBMCs or T cells enriched from blood (not recorded which). This clonotype was sampled from a woman aged 40 to 55 with acute COVID-19. The chain is built from TRBV7-2 and TRBJ1-3; D possibly corresponds to TRBD1 (5 bases). CDR3 nucleotides: TGTGCCAGCAGCTTAGGCGGGGCTGTCTCTGGAAACACCATATATTTT. This encodes CASSLGGAVSGNTIYF.